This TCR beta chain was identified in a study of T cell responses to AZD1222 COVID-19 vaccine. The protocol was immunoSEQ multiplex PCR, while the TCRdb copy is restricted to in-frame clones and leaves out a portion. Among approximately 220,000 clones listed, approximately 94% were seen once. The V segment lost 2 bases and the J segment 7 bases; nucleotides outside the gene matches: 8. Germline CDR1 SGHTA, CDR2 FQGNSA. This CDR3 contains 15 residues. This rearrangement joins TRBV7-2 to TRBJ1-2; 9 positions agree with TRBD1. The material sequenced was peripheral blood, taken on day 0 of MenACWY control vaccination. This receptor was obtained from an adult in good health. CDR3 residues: CASSLRGQGGSGYTF. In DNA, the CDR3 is TGTGCCAGCAGCTTAAGGGGACAGGGCGGAAGTGGCTACACCTTC.